This TCR beta chain was captured in a study of cytomegalovirus exposure and HLA in healthy donors. Study as a whole: An early release of data contained approximately 80 million unique TCRs, which came from HLA-typed donors. Findings of the study overall: A later analysis revealed that TCR association rates differed between HLA loci, peaking at DRB1 and bottoming out at HLA-C.

A single count supports this clone. Antigen: not known. Primers included in the PCR were 60 Vbeta and 13 Jbeta primers. TCRdb's table, derived via immunoSEQ multiplex PCR, lists solely in-frame clones and lacks some. The table has over 150,000 clones, 80% seen once. The receptor's source is a man between 18 and 29 years old in good health and CMV-seropositive. Sequenced input: PBMCs.

The CDR3 sequence is CASSSDRYEQYF. CDR3 coding DNA: TGCGCCAGCAGCTCGGACAGATACGAGCAGTACTTC. The rearrangement uses TRBV5-1 and TRBJ2-7; D perhaps matches TRBD1 (6 bases). CDR1 is SGHRS and CDR2 is YFSETQ in the germline V gene. This CDR3 is built from 12 residues. With 3 bases removed from V and 4 bases from J, the gap between germline ends came to 8 bases. Using reference TRBV5-1 and TRBJ2-7 for the parts outside the CDR3, the full variable domain is KAGVTQTPRYLIKTRGQQVTLSCSPISGHRSVSWYQQTPGQGLQFLFEYFSETQRNKGNFPGRFSGRQFSNSRSEMNVSTLELGDSALYLCASSSDRYEQYFGPGTRLTVT.